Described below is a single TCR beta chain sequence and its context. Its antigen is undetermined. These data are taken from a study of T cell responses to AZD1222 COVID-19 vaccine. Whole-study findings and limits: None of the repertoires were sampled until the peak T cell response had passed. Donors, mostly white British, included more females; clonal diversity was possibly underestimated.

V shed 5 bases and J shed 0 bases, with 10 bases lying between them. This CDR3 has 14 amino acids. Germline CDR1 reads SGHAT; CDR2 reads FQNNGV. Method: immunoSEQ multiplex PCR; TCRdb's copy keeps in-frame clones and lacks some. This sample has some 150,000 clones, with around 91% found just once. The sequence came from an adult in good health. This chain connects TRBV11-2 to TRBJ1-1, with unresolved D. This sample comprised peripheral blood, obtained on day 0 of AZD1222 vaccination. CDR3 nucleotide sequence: TGTGCCAGCAGCCGAGAGATGTTGAACACTGAAGCTTTCTTT. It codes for CASSREMLNTEAFF.